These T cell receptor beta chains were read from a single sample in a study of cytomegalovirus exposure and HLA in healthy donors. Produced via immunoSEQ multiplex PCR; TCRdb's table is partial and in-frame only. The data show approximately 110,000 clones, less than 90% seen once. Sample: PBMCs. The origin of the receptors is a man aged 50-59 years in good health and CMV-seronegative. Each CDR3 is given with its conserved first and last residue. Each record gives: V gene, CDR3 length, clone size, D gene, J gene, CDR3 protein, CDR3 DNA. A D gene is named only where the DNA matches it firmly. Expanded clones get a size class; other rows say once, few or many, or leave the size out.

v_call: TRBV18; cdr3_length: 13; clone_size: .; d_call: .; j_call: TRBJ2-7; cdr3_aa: CASSPSSSYEQYF; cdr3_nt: TGTGCCAGCTCACCAAGTAGTTCCTACGAGCAGTACTTC
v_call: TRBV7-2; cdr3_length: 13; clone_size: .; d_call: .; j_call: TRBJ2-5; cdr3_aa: CASSLVPQETQYF; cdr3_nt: TGTGCCAGCAGCTTAGTCCCGCAAGAGACCCAGTACTTC
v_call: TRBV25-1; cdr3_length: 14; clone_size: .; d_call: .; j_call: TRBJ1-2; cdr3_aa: CASSELRGNYGYTF; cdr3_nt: TGTGCCAGCAGTGAATTGCGCGGAAACTATGGCTACACCTTC
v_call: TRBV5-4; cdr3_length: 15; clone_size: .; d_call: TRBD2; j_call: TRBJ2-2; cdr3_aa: CASSLLAGYTGELFF; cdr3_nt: TGTGCCAGCAGCTTACTAGCGGGTTACACCGGGGAGCTGTTTTTT
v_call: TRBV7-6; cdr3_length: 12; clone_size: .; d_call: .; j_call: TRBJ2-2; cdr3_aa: CASSFLIGELFF; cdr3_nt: TGTGCCAGCAGCTTTCTTATCGGGGAGCTGTTTTTT
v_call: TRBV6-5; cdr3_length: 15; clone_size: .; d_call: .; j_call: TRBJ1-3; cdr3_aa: CASSYRGVAGNTIYF; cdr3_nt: TGTGCCAGCAGTTACCGGGGAGTTGCAGGAAACACCATATATTTT
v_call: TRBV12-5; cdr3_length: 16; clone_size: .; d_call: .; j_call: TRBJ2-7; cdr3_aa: CASGLRGGTGLSEQYF; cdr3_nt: TGTGCTAGTGGTTTGAGGGGGGGGACAGGTTTAAGCGAGCAGTACTTC
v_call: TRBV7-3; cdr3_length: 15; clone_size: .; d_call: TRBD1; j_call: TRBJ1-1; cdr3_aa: CASSLVGQGWTEAFF; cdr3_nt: TGTGCCAGCAGCTTGGTAGGACAGGGGTGGACTGAAGCTTTCTTT
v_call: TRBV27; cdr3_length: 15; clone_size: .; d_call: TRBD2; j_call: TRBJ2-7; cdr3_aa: CASSLGLATTWEQYF; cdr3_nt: TGTGCCAGCAGTTTAGGACTAGCGACTACGTGGGAGCAGTACTTC
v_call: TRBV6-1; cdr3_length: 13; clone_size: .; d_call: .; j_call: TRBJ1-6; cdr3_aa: CASSEGQASPLHF; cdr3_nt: TGTGCCAGCAGTGAAGGCCAAGCTTCACCCCTCCACTTT
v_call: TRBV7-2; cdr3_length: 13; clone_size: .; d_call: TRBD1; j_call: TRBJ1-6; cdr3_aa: CASMGTDNSPLHF; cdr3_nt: TGTGCCAGCATGGGGACAGATAATTCACCCCTCCACTTT
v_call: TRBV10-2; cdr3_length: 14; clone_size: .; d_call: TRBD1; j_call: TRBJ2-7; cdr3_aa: CASLGDRGSYEQYF; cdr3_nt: TGCGCCAGCCTCGGGGACAGGGGCTCCTACGAGCAGTACTTC
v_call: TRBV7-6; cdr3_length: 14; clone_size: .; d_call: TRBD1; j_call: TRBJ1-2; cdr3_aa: CASSVGTDNYGYTF; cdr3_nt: TGTGCCAGCAGCGTTGGGACAGACAACTATGGCTACACCTTC
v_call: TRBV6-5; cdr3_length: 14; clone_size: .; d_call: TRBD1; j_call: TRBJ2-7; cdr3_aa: CASTWDRGFYEQYF; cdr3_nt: TGTGCCAGCACCTGGGACAGGGGTTTCTACGAGCAGTACTTC
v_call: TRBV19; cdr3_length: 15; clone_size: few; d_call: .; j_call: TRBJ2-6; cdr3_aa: CASGYGGLGANVLTF; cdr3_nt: TGTGCCAGTGGGTACGGGGGGCTAGGAGCCAACGTCCTGACTTTC
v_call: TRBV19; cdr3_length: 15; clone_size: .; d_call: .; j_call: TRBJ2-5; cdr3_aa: CASSIVPWSQETQYF; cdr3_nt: TGTGCCAGTAGTATAGTTCCCTGGAGCCAAGAGACCCAGTACTTC
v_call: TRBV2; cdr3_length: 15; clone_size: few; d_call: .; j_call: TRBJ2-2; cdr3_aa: CASSEGQLNTGELFF; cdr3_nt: TGTGCCAGCAGTGAGGGGCAGCTTAACACCGGGGAGCTGTTTTTT
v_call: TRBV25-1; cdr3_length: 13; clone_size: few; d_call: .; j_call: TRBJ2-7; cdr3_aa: CASNRQDSYEQYF; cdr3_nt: TGTGCCAGCAACCGACAGGACTCCTACGAGCAGTACTTC
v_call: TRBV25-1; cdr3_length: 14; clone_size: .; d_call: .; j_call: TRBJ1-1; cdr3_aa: CASSVGGPQPEAFF; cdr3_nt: TGTGCCAGCAGTGTCGGAGGCCCCCAGCCTGAAGCTTTCTTT
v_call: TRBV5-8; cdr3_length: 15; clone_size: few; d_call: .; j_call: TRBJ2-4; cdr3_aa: CASSSRQASKNIQYF; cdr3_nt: TGTGCCAGCAGCTCGCGACAGGCTTCCAAAAACATTCAGTACTTC
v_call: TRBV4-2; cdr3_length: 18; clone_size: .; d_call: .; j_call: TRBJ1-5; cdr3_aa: CASSQESGGSNSNQPQHF; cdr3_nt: TGTGCCAGCAGCCAAGAGAGTGGCGGATCCAATAGCAATCAGCCCCAGCATTTT
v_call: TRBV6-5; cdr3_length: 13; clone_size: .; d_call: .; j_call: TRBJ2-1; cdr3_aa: CASSLRTINEQFF; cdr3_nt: TGTGCCAGCAGTCTACGGACTATTAATGAGCAGTTCTTC
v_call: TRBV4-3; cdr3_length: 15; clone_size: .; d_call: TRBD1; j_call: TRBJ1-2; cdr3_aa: CASSQVNRGNYGYTF; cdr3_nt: TGCGCCAGCAGCCAAGTAAACAGGGGTAACTATGGCTACACCTTC
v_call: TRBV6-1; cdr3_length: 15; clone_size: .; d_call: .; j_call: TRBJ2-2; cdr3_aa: CASIVQGANTGELFF; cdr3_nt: TGTGCCAGCATTGTACAGGGCGCGAACACCGGGGAGCTGTTTTTT
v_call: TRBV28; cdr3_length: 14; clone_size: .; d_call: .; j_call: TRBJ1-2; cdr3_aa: CASSLQGLYHGYTF; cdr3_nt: TGTGCCAGCAGTTTACAGGGACTCTATCATGGCTACACCTTC
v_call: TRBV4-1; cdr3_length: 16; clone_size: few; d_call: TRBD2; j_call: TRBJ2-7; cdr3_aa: CASSQEARREGRGQYF; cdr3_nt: TGCGCCAGCAGCCAAGAAGCCCGGCGGGAGGGACGAGGGCAGTACTTC
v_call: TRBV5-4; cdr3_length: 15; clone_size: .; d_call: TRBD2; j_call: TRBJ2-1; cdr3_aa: CASSPTSGGRDEQFF; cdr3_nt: TGTGCCAGCAGCCCCACTAGCGGGGGGAGGGATGAGCAGTTCTTC
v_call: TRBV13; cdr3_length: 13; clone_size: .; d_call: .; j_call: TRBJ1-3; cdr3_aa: CASSTGQRNTIYF; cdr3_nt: TGTGCCAGCAGCACAGGACAGCGAAACACCATATATTTT
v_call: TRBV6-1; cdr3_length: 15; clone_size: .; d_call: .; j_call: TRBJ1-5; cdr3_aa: CASSETGRINQPQHF; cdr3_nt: TGTGCCAGCAGTGAGACAGGCAGAATCAATCAGCCCCAGCATTTT
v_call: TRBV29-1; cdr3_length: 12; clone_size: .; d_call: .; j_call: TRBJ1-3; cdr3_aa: CSVEEPGNTIYF; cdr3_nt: TGCAGCGTCGAGGAGCCTGGAAACACCATATATTTT
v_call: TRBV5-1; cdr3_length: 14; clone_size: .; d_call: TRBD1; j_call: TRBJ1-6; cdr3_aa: CASSKGQGYSPLHF; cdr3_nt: TGCGCCAGCAGCAAAGGACAGGGATATTCACCCCTCCACTTT
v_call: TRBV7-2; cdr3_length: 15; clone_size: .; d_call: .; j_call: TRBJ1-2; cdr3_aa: CASSLNPPRAYGYTF; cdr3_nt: TGTGCCAGCAGCCTCAATCCCCCCAGGGCCTATGGCTACACCTTC
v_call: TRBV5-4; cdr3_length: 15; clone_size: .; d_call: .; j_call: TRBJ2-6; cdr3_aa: CASSPASAGANVLTF; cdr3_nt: TGTGCCAGCAGCCCCGCGTCGGCTGGGGCCAACGTCCTGACTTTC
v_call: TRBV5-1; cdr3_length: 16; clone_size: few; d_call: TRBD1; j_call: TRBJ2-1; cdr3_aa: CASSRRDRGLRNEQFF; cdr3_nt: TGCGCCAGCAGCCGGCGGGACAGGGGGCTTAGGAATGAGCAGTTCTTC
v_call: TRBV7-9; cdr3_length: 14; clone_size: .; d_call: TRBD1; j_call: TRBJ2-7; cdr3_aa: CASSLGQGVDEQYF; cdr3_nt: TGTGCCAGCAGCTTAGGGCAGGGGGTCGACGAGCAGTACTTC
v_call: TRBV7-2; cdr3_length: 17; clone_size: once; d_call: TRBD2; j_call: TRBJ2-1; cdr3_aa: CASSWPGGVNPRGEQFF; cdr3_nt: TGTGCCAGCAGCTGGCCGGGGGGGGTGAATCCTCGGGGTGAGCAGTTCTTC
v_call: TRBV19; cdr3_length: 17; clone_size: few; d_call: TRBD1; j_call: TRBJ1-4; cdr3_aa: CASSPDRGVAINEKLFF; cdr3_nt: TGTGCCAGTAGCCCGGACAGGGGGGTCGCTATCAATGAAAAACTGTTTTTT
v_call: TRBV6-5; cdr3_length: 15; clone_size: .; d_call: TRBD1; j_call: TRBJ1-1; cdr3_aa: CASSRTGGVDTEAFF; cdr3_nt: TGTGCCAGCAGCCGAACAGGGGGTGTAGACACTGAAGCTTTCTTT
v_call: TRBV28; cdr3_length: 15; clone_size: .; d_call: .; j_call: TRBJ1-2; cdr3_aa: CASSLSQGRRYGYTF; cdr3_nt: TGTGCCAGCAGTTTATCGCAGGGAAGGCGCTATGGCTACACCTTC
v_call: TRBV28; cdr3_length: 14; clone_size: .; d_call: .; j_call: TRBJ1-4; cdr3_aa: CASNPTGIGEKLFF; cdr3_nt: TGTGCCAGCAACCCTACTGGAATCGGGGAAAAACTGTTTTTT
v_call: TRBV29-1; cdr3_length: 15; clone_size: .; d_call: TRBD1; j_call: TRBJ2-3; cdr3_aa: CSVEIQTGPHHTQYF; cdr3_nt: TGCAGCGTTGAAATTCAGACAGGGCCACACCATACGCAGTATTTT
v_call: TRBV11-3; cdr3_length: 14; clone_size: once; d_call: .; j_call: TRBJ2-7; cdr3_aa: CASSLAGSSYEQYF; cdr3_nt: TGTGCCAGCAGCTTAGCGGGGTCCTCCTACGAGCAGTACTTC
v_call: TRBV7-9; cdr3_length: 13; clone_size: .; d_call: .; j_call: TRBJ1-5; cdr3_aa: CASSLGEDQPQHF; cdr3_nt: TGTGCCAGCAGCTTAGGAGAAGATCAGCCCCAGCATTTT
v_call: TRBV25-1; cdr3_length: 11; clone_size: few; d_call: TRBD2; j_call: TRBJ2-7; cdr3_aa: CASSEGAGVDF; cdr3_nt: TGTGCCAGCAGTGAAGGAGCGGGAGTCGACTTC
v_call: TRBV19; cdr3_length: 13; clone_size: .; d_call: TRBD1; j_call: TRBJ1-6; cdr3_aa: CASGTGYNSPLHF; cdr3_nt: TGTGCCAGTGGGACAGGCTATAATTCACCCCTCCACTTT
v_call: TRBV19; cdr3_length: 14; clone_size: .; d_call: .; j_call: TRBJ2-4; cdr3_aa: CASSTKYGQNIQYF; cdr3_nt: TGTGCCAGTAGTACAAAGTATGGCCAAAACATTCAGTACTTC
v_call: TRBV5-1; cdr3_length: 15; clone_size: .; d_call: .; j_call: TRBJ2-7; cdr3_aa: CASSLAVGPFYEQYF; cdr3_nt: TGCGCCAGCAGCTTGGCCGTGGGGCCGTTTTACGAGCAGTACTTC
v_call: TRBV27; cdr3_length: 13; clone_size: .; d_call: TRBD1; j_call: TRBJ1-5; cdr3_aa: CASSEDRNQPQHF; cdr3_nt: TGTGCCAGCAGCGAGGACAGGAATCAGCCCCAGCATTTT
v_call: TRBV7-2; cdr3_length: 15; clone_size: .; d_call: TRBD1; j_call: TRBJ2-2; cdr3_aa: CASSLASGGTGELFF; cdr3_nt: TGTGCCAGCAGCTTAGCTTCAGGGGGCACCGGGGAGCTGTTTTTT
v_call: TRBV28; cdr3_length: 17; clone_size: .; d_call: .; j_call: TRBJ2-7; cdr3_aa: CASIPSTGAGAAYEQYF; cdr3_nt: TGTGCCAGCATCCCCTCCACGGGGGCGGGGGCCGCCTACGAGCAGTACTTC